Sequencing of this T cell receptor beta chain was carried out in a study of CD8 T cells in Susac syndrome. Germline V gives CDR1 LGHDT, CDR2 YNNKEL (reference sequence). The CDR3 is 13 amino acids. J was trimmed by 9 bases and V by 1 base; bases with no gene match: 4. Random hexamers primed reverse transcription of about 0.45 to 1 ug RNA. With immunoSEQ multiplex PCR, TCR beta CDR3 was amplified across 54 Vbeta and 13 Jbeta. MiXCR was run by TCRdb on the immunoSEQ multiplex PCR reads, yielding one entry per CDR3 protein. The sample has 180,000 or so distinct CDR3 sequences; 90% to 95% are singletons. TCR beta sequencing covered blood CD8+ and CD4+ T cells. Negative isolation was used for CD8+ and CD4+ T cells and FACS enrichment for TEMRA cells.

The source of this sequence is a human donor with multiple sclerosis. The V call is TRBV3-1, the J call TRBJ2-3; 7 nucleotides line up with TRBD2. The sequencing input was CD4+ T cells from PBMCs. CDR3 residues: CASSQGREVTQYF. The CDR3 DNA sequence: TGTGCCAGCAGCCAAGGTCGGGAGGTCACGCAGTATTTT.